The 2 T cell receptor beta chains listed next were all sequenced from one sample in a study of blood T cell repertoires in COVID-19. Assay used: immunoSEQ multiplex PCR; TCRdb lists only in-frame clones, some missing. This sample carries roughly 69,000 clones, more than 60% of them seen once, and the ten largest clones take roughly 10%. The sample taken for sequencing was peripheral blood. These receptors were taken from a woman aged 45 to 65 with acute or convalescent COVID-19.

J is TRBJ2-1 and V is TRBV3-1 (or the pseudogene TRBV3-2), with 9 nucleotides matching TRBD1. This CDR3 spans 13 amino acids. Germline CDR1 LGHDT, CDR2 YNNKEL (reference sequence). The J segment lost 7 bases and the V segment lost 5 bases, leaving 3 bases of the junction unmatched. The DNA for the CDR3 is TGTGCCAGCAGCTGGACAGGGGATAATGAGCAGTTCTTC. As protein: CASSWTGDNEQFF.

The rearrangement joins TRBV15 to TRBJ1-5; 11 bases are a match to TRBD1. J gave up 5 bases and V 0 bases, and 6 bases lay outside the gene matches. The CDR3 runs to 17 residues. Germline CDR1 reads LNHNV; CDR2 reads YYDKDF (reference sequence). The DNA of the CDR3 is TGTGCCACCAGCAGAGAGCTTAGGACAGGGGGCGATCAGCCCCAGCATTTT. This gives the protein CATSRELRTGGDQPQHF.